The subject of this entry is one T cell receptor (beta chain). As yet, its antigen is unknown. Data came from immunoSEQ multiplex PCR; TCRdb stores just in-frame clones and leaves some out. The sample includes about 490,000 clones, about 82% seen only once; the top ten take over 10%. This sample is part of a study of shared clonotypes between healthy human individuals. Overall study context: The cohort comprised two women and a few men. Their ages spanned 18 to 49 years.

None of the donors, who were healthy HIV-negative adults, had recently had acute infections or vaccinations. The study, taken as a whole, reports: Sampling used blood alone; tissue repertoires probably differ.

Sample: PBMCs. The clonotype originates from a woman between 35 and 50 years old in good health. Some clones in this sample may be carry-over from other donors' samples.

The CDR3 sequence is CATSSGLTGPNSGNTIYF. The DNA for the CDR3 is TGTGCCACCAGCAGTGGCTTGACAGGACCGAACTCTGGAAACACCATATATTTT. The J gene is TRBJ1-3, the V gene TRBV15, with D maybe TRBD1 (6 bases). Germline V gene sequence: CDR1 LNHNV, CDR2 YYDKDF (reference sequence). V dropped 3 bases and J dropped 0 bases, with 18 bases sitting between them. This CDR3 has 18 residues.